The present T cell receptor beta chain was sequenced within a study of vaccination effects on CD4 cells after COVID-19. Study-level findings and limits: The vaccine-induced clones of healthy vaccinees included only 1 of 255 that cross-reacted with common cold coronaviruses.

Sequenced by immunoSEQ multiplex PCR; TCRdb stores in-frame clones only, minus some. The sample records about 38,000 clones, approximately 70% being singletons. Points on this clone: The antigen remains unidentified.

In the ViraFEST assay, antigen-specific CD4+ clonotypes were identified by expansion after peptide-pool stimulation. On roughly day 10 of culture, CD4+ T cells were separated out. Having tested negative for nucleocapsid antibodies, the vaccine recipients showed no prior SARS-CoV-2 infection. On days 3 and 7, fresh IL-2 medium replaced half the medium. The sequences come from CD4+ T cells from PBMCs cultured with SARS-CoV-2 spike peptides, collected before COVID-19 vaccination. The sequence derives from a human donor who received a COVID-19 vaccine.

The CDR3 sequence is CAISGAEAQFF. The CDR3 DNA sequence: TGTGCCATCAGTGGTGCAGAAGCGCAGTTCTTC. V and J are TRBV10-3 and TRBJ2-1; the D is unclear. Between the trimmed V and J ends, which lost 4 bases and 12 bases, there was a span of 10 bases. The CDR3 length is 11 residues. Germline lookup yields CDR1 ENHRY and CDR2 SYGVKD.